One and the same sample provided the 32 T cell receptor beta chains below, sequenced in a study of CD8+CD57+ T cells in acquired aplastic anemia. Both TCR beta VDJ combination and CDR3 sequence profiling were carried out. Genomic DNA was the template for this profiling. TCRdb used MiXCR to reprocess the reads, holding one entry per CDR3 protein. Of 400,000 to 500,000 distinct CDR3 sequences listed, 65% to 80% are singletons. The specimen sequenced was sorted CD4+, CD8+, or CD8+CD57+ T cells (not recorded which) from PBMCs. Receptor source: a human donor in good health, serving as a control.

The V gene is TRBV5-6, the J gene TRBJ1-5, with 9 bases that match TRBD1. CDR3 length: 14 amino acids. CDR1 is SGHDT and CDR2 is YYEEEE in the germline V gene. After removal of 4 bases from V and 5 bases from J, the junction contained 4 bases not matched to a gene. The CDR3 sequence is CASSDRGGDQPQHF. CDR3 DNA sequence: TGTGCCAGCAGCGACAGGGGGGGGGATCAGCCCCAGCATTTT.

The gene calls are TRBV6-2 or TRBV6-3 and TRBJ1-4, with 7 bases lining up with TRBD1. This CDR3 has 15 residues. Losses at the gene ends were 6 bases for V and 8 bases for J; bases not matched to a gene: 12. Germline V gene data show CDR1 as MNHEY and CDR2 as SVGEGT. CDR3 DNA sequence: TGTGCCAGCAGGTCTCCCGGGACAGTTCGAGAAAAACTGTTTTTT. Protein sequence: CASRSPGTVREKLFF.

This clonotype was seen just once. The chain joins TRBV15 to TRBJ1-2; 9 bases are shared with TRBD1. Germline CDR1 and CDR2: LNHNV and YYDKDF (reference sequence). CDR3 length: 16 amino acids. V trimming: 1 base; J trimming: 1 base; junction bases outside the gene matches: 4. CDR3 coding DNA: TGTGCCACCAGCAGAGGGGGACAGGGCGGTAACTATGGCTACACCTTC. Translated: CATSRGGQGGNYGYTF. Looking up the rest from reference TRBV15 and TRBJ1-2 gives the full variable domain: DAMVIQNPRYQVTQFGKPVTLSCSQTLNHNVMYWYQQKSSQAPKLLFHYYDKDFNNEADTPDNFQSRRPNTSFCFLDIRSPGLGDTAMYLCATSRGGQGGNYGYTFGSGTRLTVV.

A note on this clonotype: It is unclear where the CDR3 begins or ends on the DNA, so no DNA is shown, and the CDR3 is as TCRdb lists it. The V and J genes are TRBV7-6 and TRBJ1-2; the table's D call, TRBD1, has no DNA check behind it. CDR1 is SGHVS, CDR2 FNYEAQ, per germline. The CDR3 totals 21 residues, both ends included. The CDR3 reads CASSEAAGQAFRQYFGPGHTF.

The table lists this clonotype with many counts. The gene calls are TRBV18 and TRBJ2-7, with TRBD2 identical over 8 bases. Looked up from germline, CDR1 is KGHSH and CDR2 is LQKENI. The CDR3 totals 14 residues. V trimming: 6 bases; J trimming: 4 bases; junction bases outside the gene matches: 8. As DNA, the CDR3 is TGTGCCAGCTCCTCCGGGGGGGCACAGTACGAGCAGTACTTC. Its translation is CASSSGGAQYEQYF.

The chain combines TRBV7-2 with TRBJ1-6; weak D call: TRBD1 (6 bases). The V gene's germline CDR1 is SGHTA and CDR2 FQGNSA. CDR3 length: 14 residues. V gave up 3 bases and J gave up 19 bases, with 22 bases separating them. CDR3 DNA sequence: TGTGCCAGCAGCTTGGACGGGGGGCGAGGTCCAAAACACTTT. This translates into CASSLDGGRGPKHF.

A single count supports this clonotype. The CDR3 nucleotides read TGTGCCAGCAGGTCATATCCGACGACGGGCGGCGGTGAGTACGAGCAGTACTTC. Residues: CASRSYPTTGGGEYEQYF. The chain employs TRBV7-9 and TRBJ2-7; D unresolved. This CDR3 spans 18 amino acids. The V and J ends lost 6 bases and 4 bases respectively, with 28 bases between them. Germline values: CDR1 SEHNR, CDR2 FQNEAQ (reference sequence). Full variable domain (rest looked up from reference TRBV7-9 and TRBJ2-7): DTGVSQNPRHKITKRGQNVTFRCDPISEHNRLYWYRQTLGQGPEFLTYFQNEAQLEKSRLLSDRFSAERPKGSFSTLEIQRTEQGDSAMYLCASRSYPTTGGGEYEQYFGPGTRLTVT.

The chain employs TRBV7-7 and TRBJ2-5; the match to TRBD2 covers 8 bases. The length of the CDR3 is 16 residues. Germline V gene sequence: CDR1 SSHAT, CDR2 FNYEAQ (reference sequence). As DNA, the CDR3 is TGTGCTCGCTGTGTCGCGTTCGGGGGGGCAGCAGAGACCCAGTACTTC. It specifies CARCVAFGGAAETQYF.

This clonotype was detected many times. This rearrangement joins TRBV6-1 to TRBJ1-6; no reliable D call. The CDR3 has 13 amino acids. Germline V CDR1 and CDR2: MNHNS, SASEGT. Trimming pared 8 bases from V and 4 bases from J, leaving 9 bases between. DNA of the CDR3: TGTGCCAGCCTAGTTGAGTATAATTCACCCCTCCACTTT. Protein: CASLVEYNSPLHF.

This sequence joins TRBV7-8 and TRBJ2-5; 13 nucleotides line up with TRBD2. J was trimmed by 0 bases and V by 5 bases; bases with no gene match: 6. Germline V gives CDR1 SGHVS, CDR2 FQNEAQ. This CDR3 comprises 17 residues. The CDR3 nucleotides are TGTGCCAGCAGCATAAGACTAGCGGGGGGTTACCAAGAGACCCAGTACTTC. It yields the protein CASSIRLAGGYQETQYF. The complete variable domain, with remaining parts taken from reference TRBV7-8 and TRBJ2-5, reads GAGVSQSPRYKVAKRGQDVALRCDPISGHVSLFWYQQALGQGPEFLTYFQNEAQLDKSGLPSDRFFAERPEGSVSTLKIQRTQQEDSAVYLCASSIRLAGGYQETQYFGPGTRLLVL.

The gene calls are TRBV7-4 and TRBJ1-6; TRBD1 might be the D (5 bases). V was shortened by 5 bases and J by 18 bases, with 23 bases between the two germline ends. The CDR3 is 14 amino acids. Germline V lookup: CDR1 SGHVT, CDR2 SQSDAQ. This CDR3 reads CASSGSGEGKQPHF. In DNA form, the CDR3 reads TGTGCCAGCAGCGGTTCGGGGGAAGGCAAACAGCCCCACTTT. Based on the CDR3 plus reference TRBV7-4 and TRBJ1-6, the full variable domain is GAGVSQSPRYKVAKRGRDVALRCDSISGHVTLYWYRQTLGQGSEVLTYSQSDAQRDKSGRPSGRFSAERPERSVSTLKIQRTEQGDSAVYLCASSGSGEGKQPHFGNGTRLTVT.

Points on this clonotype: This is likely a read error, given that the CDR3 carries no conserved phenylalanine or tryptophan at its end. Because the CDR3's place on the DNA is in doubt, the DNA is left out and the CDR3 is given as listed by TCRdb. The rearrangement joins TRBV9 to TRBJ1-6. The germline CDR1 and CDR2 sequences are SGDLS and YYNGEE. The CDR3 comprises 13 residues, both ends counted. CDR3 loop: CASRLHLAGGPDV.

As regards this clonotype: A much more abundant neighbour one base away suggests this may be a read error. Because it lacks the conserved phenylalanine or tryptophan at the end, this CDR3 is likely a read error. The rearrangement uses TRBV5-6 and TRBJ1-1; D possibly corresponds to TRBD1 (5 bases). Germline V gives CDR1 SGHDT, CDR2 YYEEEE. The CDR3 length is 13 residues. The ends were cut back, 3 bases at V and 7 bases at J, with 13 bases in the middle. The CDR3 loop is CASSSVPGGEAFL. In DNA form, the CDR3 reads TGTGCCAGCAGCTCGGTACCCGGGGGTGAAGCTTTCCTT.

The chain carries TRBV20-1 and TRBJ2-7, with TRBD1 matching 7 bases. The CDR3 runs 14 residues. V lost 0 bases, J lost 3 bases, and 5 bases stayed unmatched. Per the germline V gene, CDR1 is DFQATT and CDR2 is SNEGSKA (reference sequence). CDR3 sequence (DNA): TGCAGTGCTAGAGATGGGACAGCTCGCTACGAGCAGTACTTC. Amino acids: CSARDGTARYEQYF.

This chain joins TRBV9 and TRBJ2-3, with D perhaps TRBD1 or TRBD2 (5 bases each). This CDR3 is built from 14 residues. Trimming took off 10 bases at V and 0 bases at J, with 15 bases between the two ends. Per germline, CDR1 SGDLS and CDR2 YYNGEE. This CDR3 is CAAARDGSTDTQYF. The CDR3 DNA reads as TGTGCCGCGGCCCGGGACGGTAGCACAGATACGCAGTATTTT.

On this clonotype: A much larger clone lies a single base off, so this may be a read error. The DNA for the CDR3 is TGTGCCAGCAGTCTCCGACGGGGGAGTGGCTACACCTTC. Encoded protein: CASSLRRGSGYTF. The chain joins TRBV27 to TRBJ1-2; tentatively, D is TRBD1 (5 bases). This CDR3 contains 13 residues. Trimming stripped 5 bases from V and 7 bases from J, with 14 bases between. Germline V CDR1 and CDR2: MNHEY, SMNVEV (reference sequence).

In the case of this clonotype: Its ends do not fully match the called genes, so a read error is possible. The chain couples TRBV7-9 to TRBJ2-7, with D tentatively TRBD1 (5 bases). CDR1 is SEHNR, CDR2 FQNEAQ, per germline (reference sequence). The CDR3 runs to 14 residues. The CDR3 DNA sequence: TGTGCCAGCAGCAGCCAGGGCGCAAATTCACCCCCCCACTTC. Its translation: CASSSQGANSPPHF.

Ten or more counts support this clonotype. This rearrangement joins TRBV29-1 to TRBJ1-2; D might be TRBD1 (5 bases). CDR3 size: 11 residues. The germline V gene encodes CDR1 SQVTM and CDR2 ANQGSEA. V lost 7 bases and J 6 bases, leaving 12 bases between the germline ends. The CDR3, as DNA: TGCAGCGGGGGGGGGTACGATGGCTACACCTTC. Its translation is CSGGGYDGYTF.

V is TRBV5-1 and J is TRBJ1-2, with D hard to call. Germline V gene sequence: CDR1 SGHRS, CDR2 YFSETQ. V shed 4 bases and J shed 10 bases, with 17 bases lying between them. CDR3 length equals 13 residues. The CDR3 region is CASSPEIRCVYTF. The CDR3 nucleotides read TGCGCCAGCAGCCCTGAAATCCGCTGTGTCTACACCTTC.

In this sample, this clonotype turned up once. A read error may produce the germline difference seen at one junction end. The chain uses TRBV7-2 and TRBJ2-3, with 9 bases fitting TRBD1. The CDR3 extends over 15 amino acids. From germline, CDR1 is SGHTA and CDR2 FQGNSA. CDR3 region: CASSLRDRANDTHYF. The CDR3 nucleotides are TGCGCCAGCAGCTTGCGGGACAGGGCCAACGATACGCACTATTTT.

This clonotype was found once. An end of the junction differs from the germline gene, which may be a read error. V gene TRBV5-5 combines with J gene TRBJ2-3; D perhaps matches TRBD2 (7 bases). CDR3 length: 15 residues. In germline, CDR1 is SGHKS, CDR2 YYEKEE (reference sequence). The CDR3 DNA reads TGCGCCAGCAGCCACGAGGGGGGGGGCACAGATACGCAGTATTTT. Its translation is CASSHEGGGTDTQYF.

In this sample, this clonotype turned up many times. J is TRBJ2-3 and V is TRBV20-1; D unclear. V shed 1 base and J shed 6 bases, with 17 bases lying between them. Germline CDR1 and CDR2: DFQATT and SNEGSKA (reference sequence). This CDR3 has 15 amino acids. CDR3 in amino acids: CSARAISIGRDTQYF. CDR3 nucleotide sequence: TGCAGTGCTAGAGCTATCAGCATTGGAAGGGATACGCAGTATTTT.

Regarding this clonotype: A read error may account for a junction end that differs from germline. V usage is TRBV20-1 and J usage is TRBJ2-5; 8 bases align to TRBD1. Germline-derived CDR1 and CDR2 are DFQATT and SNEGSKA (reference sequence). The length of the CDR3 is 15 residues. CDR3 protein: CGARSGTGQGETQYF. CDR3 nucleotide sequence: TGCGGTGCTAGATCTGGGACAGGCCAAGGGGAGACCCAGTACTTC.

CDR3 nucleotide sequence: TGTGCCAGCAGTGCGGCAGGTCGTCCCGGGGAGCTGTTTTTT. It encodes CASSAAGRPGELFF. The chain couples TRBV6-4 to TRBJ2-2; D remains ambiguous. Germline CDR1 reads MRHNA; CDR2 reads SNTAGT. Deletions cut 4 bases from V and 6 bases from J, with 12 bases between. The CDR3 runs to 14 residues.

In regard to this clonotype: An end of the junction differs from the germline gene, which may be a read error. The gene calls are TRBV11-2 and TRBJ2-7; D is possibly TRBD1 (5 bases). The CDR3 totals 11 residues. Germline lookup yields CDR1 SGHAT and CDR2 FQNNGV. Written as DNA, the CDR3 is TGTGCCGGCAGGGTGCACTACGAGGATTACTTC. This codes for CAGRVHYEDYF.

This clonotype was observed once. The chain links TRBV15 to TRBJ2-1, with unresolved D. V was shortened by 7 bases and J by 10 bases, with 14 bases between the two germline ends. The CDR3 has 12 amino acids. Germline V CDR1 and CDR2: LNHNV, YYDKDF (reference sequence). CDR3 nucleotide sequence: TGTGCCACCATCTGGCCTCACTACGAGCAGTTCTTC. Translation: CATIWPHYEQFF.

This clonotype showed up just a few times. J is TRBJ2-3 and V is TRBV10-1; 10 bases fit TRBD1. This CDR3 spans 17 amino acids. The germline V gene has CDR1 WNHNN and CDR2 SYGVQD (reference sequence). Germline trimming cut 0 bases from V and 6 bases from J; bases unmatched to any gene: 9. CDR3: CASSESPGQGSIDTQYF. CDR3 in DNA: TGCGCCAGCAGTGAGTCGCCGGGACAGGGGTCCATTGATACGCAGTATTTT.

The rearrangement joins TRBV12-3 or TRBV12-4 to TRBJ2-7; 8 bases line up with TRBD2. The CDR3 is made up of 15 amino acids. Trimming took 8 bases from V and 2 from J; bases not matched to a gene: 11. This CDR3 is CASCDPSGGTYEQYF. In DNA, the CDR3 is TGTGCCAGCTGTGACCCAAGCGGGGGAACCTACGAGCAGTACTTC.

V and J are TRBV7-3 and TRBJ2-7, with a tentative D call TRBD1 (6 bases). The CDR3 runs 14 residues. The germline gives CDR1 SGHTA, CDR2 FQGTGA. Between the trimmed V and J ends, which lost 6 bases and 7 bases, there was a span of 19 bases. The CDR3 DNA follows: TGTGCCAGCAGGCTGGGGGCGGTCACCGGGGAGCAGTACTTC. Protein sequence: CASRLGAVTGEQYF.

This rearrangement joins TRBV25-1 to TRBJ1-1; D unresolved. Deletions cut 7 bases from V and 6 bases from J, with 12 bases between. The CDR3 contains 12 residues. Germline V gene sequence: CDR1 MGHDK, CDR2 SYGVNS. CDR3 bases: TGTGCCAGCAATGCCGGAGTGGCTGAAGCTTTCTTT. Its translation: CASNAGVAEAFF.

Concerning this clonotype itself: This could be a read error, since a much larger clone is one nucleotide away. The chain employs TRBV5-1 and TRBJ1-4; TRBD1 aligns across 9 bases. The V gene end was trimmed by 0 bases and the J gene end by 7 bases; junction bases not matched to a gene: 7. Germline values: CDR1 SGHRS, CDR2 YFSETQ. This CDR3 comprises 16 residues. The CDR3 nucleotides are TGCGCCAGCAGCTTGGGGATACAGGGGGCCGGTGAAAAACTGTTTTTT. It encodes CASSLGIQGAGEKLFF. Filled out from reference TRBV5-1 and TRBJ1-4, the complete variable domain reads KAGVTQTPRYLIKTRGQQVTLSCSPISGHRSVSWYQQTPGQGLQFLFEYFSETQRNKGNFPGRFSGRQFSNSRSEMNVSTLELGDSALYLCASSLGIQGAGEKLFFGSGTQLSVL.

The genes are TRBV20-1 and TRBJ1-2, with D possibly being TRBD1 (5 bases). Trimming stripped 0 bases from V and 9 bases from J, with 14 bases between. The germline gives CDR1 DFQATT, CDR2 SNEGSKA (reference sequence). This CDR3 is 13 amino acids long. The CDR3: CSARDWGNISYTF. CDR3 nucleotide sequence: TGCAGTGCTAGAGATTGGGGCAACATAAGCTACACCTTC.